The present TCR beta chain was sequenced within a study of Graves' ophthalmopathy and Graves' hyperthyroidism. Findings and caveats of the study: The 13-signature model separated ophthalmopathy from stable hyperthyroidism at almost 90% sensitivity and roughly 81% specificity. The model predicted ophthalmopathy progression with 65% to 71% sensitivity and around 72% specificity.

There are a few counts of this clonotype. Its antigen is undetermined. Beta-chain TCR CDR3 regions were amplified from RNA transcripts. First-round RT-PCR employed HTBI primers, with a second-round multiplex PCR after it. TCRdb fed the multiplex PCR reads into MiXCR, producing one record per CDR3 protein. The sample lists hundreds of thousands of distinct CDR3 sequences; over 40% were seen once. V shed 10 bases and J shed 11 bases, with 17 bases lying between them. Germline V gene sequence: CDR1 ENHRY, CDR2 SYGVKD. The CDR3 consists of 12 residues. The sequenced material came from peripheral blood. The chain carries TRBV10-3 and TRBJ1-4; D not resolved. This TCR came from an adult man with Graves' ophthalmopathy. The CDR3 loop reads CASSNLTPKLFF. In DNA, the CDR3 is TGTGCCAGCAGCAACCTGACACCTAAACTGTTTTTT.